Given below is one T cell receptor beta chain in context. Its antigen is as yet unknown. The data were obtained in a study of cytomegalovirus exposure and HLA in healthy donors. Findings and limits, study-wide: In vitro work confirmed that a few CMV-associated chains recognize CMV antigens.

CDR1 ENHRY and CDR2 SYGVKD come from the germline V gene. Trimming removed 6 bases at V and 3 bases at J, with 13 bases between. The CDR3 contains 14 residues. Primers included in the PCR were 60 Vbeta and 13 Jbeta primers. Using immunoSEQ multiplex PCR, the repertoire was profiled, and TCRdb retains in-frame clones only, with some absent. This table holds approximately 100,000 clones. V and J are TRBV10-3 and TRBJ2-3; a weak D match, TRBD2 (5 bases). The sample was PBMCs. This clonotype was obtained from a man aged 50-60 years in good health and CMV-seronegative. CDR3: CAISPPGGTDTQYF. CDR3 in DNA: TGTGCCATCAGCCCCCCTGGAGGAACAGATACGCAGTATTTT.